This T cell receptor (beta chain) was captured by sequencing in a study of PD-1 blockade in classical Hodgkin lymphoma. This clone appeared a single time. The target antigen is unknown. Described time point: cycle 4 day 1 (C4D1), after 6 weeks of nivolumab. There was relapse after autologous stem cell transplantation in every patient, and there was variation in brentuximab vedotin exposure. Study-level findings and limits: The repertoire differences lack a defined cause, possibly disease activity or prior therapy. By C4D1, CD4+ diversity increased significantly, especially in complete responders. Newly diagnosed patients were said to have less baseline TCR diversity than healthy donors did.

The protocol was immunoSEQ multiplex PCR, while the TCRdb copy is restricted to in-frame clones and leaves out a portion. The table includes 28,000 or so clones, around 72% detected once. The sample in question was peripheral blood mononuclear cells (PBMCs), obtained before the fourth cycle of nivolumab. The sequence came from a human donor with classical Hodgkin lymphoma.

DNA of the CDR3: TGTGCCAGTAGTAAGGGGGCAGTGAACACTGAAGCTTTCTTT. This gives the protein CASSKGAVNTEAFF. V is TRBV19 and J is TRBJ1-1; 7 nucleotides agree with TRBD1. The CDR3 runs 14 residues. V was clipped by 4 bases and J by 0 bases; unmatched bases: 2. The germline gives CDR1 LNHDA, CDR2 SQIVND (reference sequence).